The clone carrying this TCR beta chain showed up many times. What it binds is unknown. The sample originates from a study of human T cells and chemical hapten exposure. About the study: During the roughly 24-week study period, patients had diphenylcyclopropenone applied to the scalp every week. Patients were mainly female, each with alopecia areata, totalis or universalis. Study-wide points: Patch test scores rose with PT1 expanded TCR counts, a positive correlation. The number of TCRs over 1 in 1000 frequency stayed unchanged after DPC.

The V gene end was trimmed by 8 bases and the J gene end by 1 base; junction bases not matched to a gene: 15. The CDR3 is 16 amino acids. Germline assignment: CDR1 DFQATT and CDR2 SNEGSKA (reference sequence). TCRdb itself ran the RACE reads through MiXCR, one entry per CDR3 protein. The sample lists tens of thousands of distinct CDR3 sequences, about 9.4% occurring once. Time point reported: patch test 2, 6 weeks after DPC sensitization. Described treatment: therapeutic diphenylcyclopropenone sensitization with weekly scalp DPC. The source was whole blood, collected in connection with sensitization to the hapten diphenylcyclopropenone (DPC). The sequence derives from a woman between 50 and 59 years old with alopecia areata. Some clones in this sample may be carry-over from other donors' samples. The rearrangement uses TRBV20-1 and TRBJ2-7; 9 bases line up with TRBD2. The CDR3 loop reads CSPNYWGLAGSYEQYF. DNA for the CDR3: TGCAGTCCAAATTATTGGGGGCTAGCGGGATCCTACGAGCAGTACTTC.